The 23 T cell receptor beta chains below come from one sample, sequenced in a study of EBV T-cell therapy then PD-1 blockade in nasopharyngeal carcinoma. Described treatment: AdE1-LMPpoly-expanded autologous EBV-specific T-cell therapy followed by anti-PD-1 nivolumab. Their cognate antigens are unknown. Clones were read by immunoSEQ multiplex PCR, and TCRdb kept only the in-frame ones, dropping some. The table lists about 17,000 clones, approximately 83% of them singletons. Sample: CD8+ T cells from blood, taken at day 0 from a patient whose treatment included autologous EBV-specific T cells and nivolumab. The receptor source for this set is a man aged 35-49 years with nasopharyngeal carcinoma.

V gene TRBV13 combines with J gene TRBJ2-5; the D gene is possibly TRBD1 (5 bases). Trimming took off 6 bases at V and 2 bases at J, with 19 bases between the two ends. CDR1 and CDR2 (germline): PRHDT, FYEKMQ (reference sequence). This CDR3 is built from 16 residues. CDR3 sequence reads: CASSFTTVHPQETQYF. The DNA for the CDR3 is TGTGCCAGCAGTTTTACGACAGTACACCCTCAAGAGACCCAGTACTTC.

V is TRBV4-1 and J is TRBJ2-2; D is perhaps TRBD1 (6 bases). The CDR3 is 15 residues long. V lost 4 bases, J lost 4 bases, and 13 bases lay in between. Looked up from germline, CDR1 is MGHRA and CDR2 is YSYEKL. The CDR3 reads CASSRATGSTGELFF. CDR3 sequence (DNA): TGCGCCAGCAGCCGGGCCACAGGGAGCACCGGGGAGCTGTTTTTT.

CDR3 sequence reads: CASSLGTPNEQYF. The CDR3 DNA reads as TGTGCCAGCAGTTTGGGGACACCGAACGAGCAGTACTTC. The chain recombines TRBV12-3 or TRBV12-4 with TRBJ2-7; TRBD1 might be the D (6 bases). The length of the CDR3 is 13 residues. The V gene lost 3 bases and the J gene lost 5 bases, with 11 bases spanning the gap.

The chain carries TRBV30 and TRBJ2-1, with D possibly TRBD1 on 5 matching bases. The CDR3 is 14 amino acids. Looked up from germline, CDR1 is GTSNPN and CDR2 is SVGIG (reference sequence). V gave up 4 bases and J gave up 4 bases, with 14 bases separating them. The chain's CDR3 is CAWKMAGRYNEQFF. In nucleotides, the CDR3 is TGTGCCTGGAAAATGGCAGGGCGATACAATGAGCAGTTCTTC.

The rearrangement joins TRBV11-2 to TRBJ2-5; no clear D. V dropped 3 bases and J dropped 0 bases, with 11 bases sitting between them. The length of the CDR3 is 15 residues. CDR1 and CDR2 from the germline V gene are SGHAT and FQNNGV. CDR3 loop: CASSLAWSYQETQYF. The DNA of the CDR3 is TGTGCCAGCAGCTTGGCTTGGTCCTACCAAGAGACCCAGTACTTC.

The chain combines TRBV4-3 with TRBJ2-7; tentative D call: TRBD1 (5 bases). V lost 0 bases, J lost 2 bases, and 14 bases lay in between. The CDR3 has 16 residues. The germline V gene has CDR1 LGHNA and CDR2 YSLEER. The CDR3 region has the DNA TGCGCCAGCAGCCAAGATAAAGGGGATGGGGCCTACGAGCAGTACTTC. Protein sequence: CASSQDKGDGAYEQYF.

The CDR3 is CASSLGDNEQFF. DNA for the CDR3: TGCGCCAGCAGCTTGGGGGACAATGAGCAGTTCTTC. V usage is TRBV5-1 and J usage is TRBJ2-1; no firm D call. The germline V gene encodes CDR1 SGHRS and CDR2 YFSETQ. CDR3 length: 12 residues. Trimming took 0 bases from V and 5 from J, leaving 3 bases between them.

This clone was counted once. The chain couples TRBV13 to TRBJ1-1; tentatively, D is TRBD1 (6 bases). V was pared by 8 bases and J by 2 bases, with 9 bases between. This CDR3 comprises 12 residues. Germline V lookup: CDR1 PRHDT, CDR2 FYEKMQ (reference sequence). In DNA form, the CDR3 reads TGTGCCAGCCGGGACACTAACACTGAAGCTTTCTTT. It is translated as CASRDTNTEAFF.

The CDR3 sequence: CASRPQGTYEQYF. CDR3 in DNA: TGTGCCAGCAGACCTCAGGGTACCTACGAGCAGTACTTC. The chain carries TRBV5-6 and TRBJ2-7, with a tentative D call TRBD1 (5 bases). Germline V CDR1 and CDR2: SGHDT, YYEEEE. V lost 5 bases and J 2 bases, leaving 11 bases between the germline ends. The CDR3 has 13 residues.

V is TRBV5-4 and J is TRBJ1-1; D gene ambiguous. The ends were cut back, 5 bases at V and 1 base at J, with 9 bases in the middle. The CDR3 loop spans 13 amino acids. Germline V gives CDR1 SGHNT, CDR2 YYREEE (reference sequence). This CDR3 is CASRMDGNTEAFF. The CDR3 region has the DNA TGTGCCAGCAGGATGGACGGGAACACTGAAGCTTTCTTT.

The chain recombines TRBV9 with TRBJ2-7; D is uncertain. Trimming took 3 bases from V and 5 from J, leaving 12 bases between them. Germline CDR1 is SGDLS and CDR2 is YYNGEE. The CDR3 is 13 amino acids. DNA for the CDR3: TGTGCCAGCAGCGCCCTCGGGTTACACGAGCAGTACTTC. It is translated as CASSALGLHEQYF. The variable domain in full, with the rest retrieved from reference TRBV9 and TRBJ2-7, is DSGVTQTPKHLITATGQRVTLRCSPRSGDLSVYWYQQSLDQGLQFLIQYYNGEERAKGNILERFSAQQFPDLHSELNLSSLELGDSALYFCASSALGLHEQYFGPGTRLTVT.

This clone has a handful of counts. This chain joins TRBV6-4 and TRBJ2-7, with D possibly being TRBD1 (5 bases). Looked up from germline, CDR1 is MRHNA and CDR2 is SNTAGT. With 0 bases removed from V and 6 bases from J, the gap between germline ends came to 9 bases. The CDR3 is 13 amino acids. In DNA, the CDR3 is TGTGCCAGCAGTGACTCTGAAGGGGCCGAGCAGTACTTC. Encoded protein: CASSDSEGAEQYF.

V usage is TRBV9 and J usage is TRBJ2-1; 11 bases map to TRBD2. Germline loops: CDR1 SGDLS, CDR2 YYNGEE. The CDR3 has 16 amino acids. V was pared by 2 bases and J by 4 bases, with 5 bases of the junction left unmatched. In DNA form, the CDR3 reads TGTGCCAGCAGCGTGTCTAGCGGGGGGCCTTACAATGAGCAGTTCTTC. Protein product: CASSVSSGGPYNEQFF.

This chain links TRBV28 with TRBJ1-2; D is unclear. The CDR3 loop spans 13 amino acids. The V end was cut by 2 bases, the J end by 5 bases, with 9 bases between. Germline CDR1 MDHEN, CDR2 SYDVKM. The CDR3 DNA reads TGTGCCAGCAGTTTAAAAAGCCCATATGGCTACACCTTC. Translated, it gives CASSLKSPYGYTF.

The CDR3 sequence: CASSLGRHNSPLHF. The CDR3 DNA sequence: TGCGCCAGCAGCTTGGGAAGACATAATTCACCCCTCCACTTT. The J gene is TRBJ1-6, the V gene TRBV5-1; D gene ambiguous. Germline V CDR1 and CDR2: SGHRS, YFSETQ. This CDR3 has 14 residues. The ends were cut back, 0 bases at V and 5 bases at J, with 6 bases in the middle.

V gene TRBV7-3 combines with J gene TRBJ1-5; D unresolved. Trimming removed 1 base from V and 0 bases from J, with 13 bases in between. Germline-derived CDR1 and CDR2 are SGHTA and FQGTGA. The length of the CDR3 is 17 residues. The CDR3 is CASSLSDADDSNQPQHF. The CDR3 coding sequence is TGTGCCAGCAGCTTAAGTGATGCAGACGATAGCAATCAGCCCCAGCATTTT.

The gene calls are TRBV27 and TRBJ2-3, with 7 nucleotides matching TRBD1. Germline CDR1 MNHEY, CDR2 SMNVEV (reference sequence). This CDR3 region has 17 residues. V dropped 2 bases and J dropped 2; count of bases not matched to a gene: 10. CDR3 sequence (DNA): TGTGCCAGCAGTTTAGTGGCCGGGACAGATATCACAGATACGCAGTATTTT. Translating it yields CASSLVAGTDITDTQYF.

The genes are TRBV3-1 (or the pseudogene TRBV3-2) and TRBJ2-1; no reliable D call. V was clipped by 1 base and J by 6 bases, with 7 bases between them. From germline, CDR1 is LGHDT and CDR2 YNNKEL (reference sequence). This CDR3 region has 13 residues. The CDR3 loop reads CASSQVTVNEQFF. CDR3 coding DNA: TGTGCCAGCAGCCAAGTGACGGTCAATGAGCAGTTCTTC.

The V and J genes are TRBV9 and TRBJ1-1, with no clear D. CDR3 length equals 14 residues. CDR1 SGDLS and CDR2 YYNGEE come from the germline V gene. The V end was cut by 1 base, the J end by 1 base, with 8 bases between. The CDR3 sequence is CASSVRQTNTEAFF. In DNA form, the CDR3 reads TGTGCCAGCAGCGTACGGCAAACGAACACTGAAGCTTTCTTT.

CDR3: CATSDLHQNTGELFF. The DNA of the CDR3 is TGTGCCACCAGTGATTTGCATCAGAACACCGGGGAGCTGTTTTTT. J is TRBJ2-2 and V is TRBV24-1; D gene uncertain. V lost 0 bases, J lost 1 base, and 5 bases lay in between. Germline CDR1 KGHDR, CDR2 SFDVKD. This CDR3 region has 15 residues.

V and J are TRBV24-1 and TRBJ1-3; perhaps TRBD1 as D (5 bases). Trimming pared 7 bases from V and 6 bases from J, leaving 12 bases between. Germline CDR1 reads KGHDR; CDR2 reads SFDVKD. CDR3 length equals 13 residues. CDR3 sequence reads: CATRRQKLNTIYF. The CDR3, as DNA: TGTGCCACCAGAAGACAGAAACTAAACACCATATATTTT.

The chain links TRBV5-4 to TRBJ1-1, with D hard to call. The CDR3 has 13 amino acids. Germline CDR1 SGHNT, CDR2 YYREEE (reference sequence). Trimming cost V 4 bases and J 6 bases, with 13 bases left between them. The CDR3 DNA reads as TGTGCCAGCAGCCTCGCTAGGCCGGCTGAAGCTTTCTTT. This codes for CASSLARPAEAFF.

This CDR3 is CASSWGAGDYEQYF. CDR3 in DNA: TGCGCCAGCAGCTGGGGGGCAGGGGACTACGAGCAGTACTTC. The V call is TRBV5-1, the J call TRBJ2-7; D is possibly TRBD1 or TRBD2 (6 bases each). The ends were cut back, 3 bases at V and 3 bases at J, with 13 bases in the middle. The germline gives CDR1 SGHRS, CDR2 YFSETQ. The CDR3 spans 14 residues.